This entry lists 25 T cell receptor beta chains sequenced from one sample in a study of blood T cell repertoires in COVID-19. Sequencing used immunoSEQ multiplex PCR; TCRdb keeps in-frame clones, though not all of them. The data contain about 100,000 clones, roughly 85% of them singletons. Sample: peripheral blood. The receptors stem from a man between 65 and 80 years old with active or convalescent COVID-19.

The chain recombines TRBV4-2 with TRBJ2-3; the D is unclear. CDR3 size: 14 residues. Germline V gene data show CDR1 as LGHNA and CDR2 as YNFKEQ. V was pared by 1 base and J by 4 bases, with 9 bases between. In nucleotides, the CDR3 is TGTGCCAGCAGCCAAGCTAGGAGCGCAGATACGCAGTATTTT. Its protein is CASSQARSADTQYF.

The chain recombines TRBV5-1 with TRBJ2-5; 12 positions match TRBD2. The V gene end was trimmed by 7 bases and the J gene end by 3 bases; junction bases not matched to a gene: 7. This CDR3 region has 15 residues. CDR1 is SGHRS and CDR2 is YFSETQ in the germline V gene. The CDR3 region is CASARTSGNEETQYF. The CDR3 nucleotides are TGCGCCAGCGCCCGGACTAGCGGGAATGAAGAGACCCAGTACTTC.

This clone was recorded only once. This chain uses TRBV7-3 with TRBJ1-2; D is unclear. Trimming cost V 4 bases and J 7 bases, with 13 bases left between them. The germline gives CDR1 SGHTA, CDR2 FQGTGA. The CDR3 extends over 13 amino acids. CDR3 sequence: CASSSAEGGGYTF. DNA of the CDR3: TGTGCCAGCAGCTCCGCGGAGGGAGGTGGCTACACCTTC.

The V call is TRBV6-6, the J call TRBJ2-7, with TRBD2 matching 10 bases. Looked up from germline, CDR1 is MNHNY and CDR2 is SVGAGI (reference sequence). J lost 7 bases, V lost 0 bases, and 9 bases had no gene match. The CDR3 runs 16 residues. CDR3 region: CASSYSPSGGSGEQYF. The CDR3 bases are TGTGCCAGCAGTTACTCGCCTAGCGGGGGTTCGGGGGAGCAGTACTTC.

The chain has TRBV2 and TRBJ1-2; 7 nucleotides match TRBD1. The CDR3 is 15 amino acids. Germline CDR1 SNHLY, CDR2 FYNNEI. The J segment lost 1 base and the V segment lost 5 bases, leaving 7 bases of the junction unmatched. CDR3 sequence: CASSKGQLNNYGYTF. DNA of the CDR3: TGTGCCAGCAGTAAGGGACAGCTAAATAACTATGGCTACACCTTC.

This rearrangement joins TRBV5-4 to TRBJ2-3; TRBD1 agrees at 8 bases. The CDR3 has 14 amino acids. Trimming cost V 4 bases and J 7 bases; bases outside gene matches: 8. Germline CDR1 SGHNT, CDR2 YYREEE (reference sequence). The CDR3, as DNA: TGTGCCAGCAGCACACTGGACAGGGAATATACGCAGTATTTT. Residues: CASSTLDREYTQYF.

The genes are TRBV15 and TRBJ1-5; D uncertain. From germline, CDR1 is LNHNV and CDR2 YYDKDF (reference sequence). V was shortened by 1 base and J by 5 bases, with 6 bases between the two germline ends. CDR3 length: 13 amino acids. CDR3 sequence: CATSRAIDQPQHF. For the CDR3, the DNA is TGTGCCACCAGCAGAGCCATAGATCAGCCCCAGCATTTT.

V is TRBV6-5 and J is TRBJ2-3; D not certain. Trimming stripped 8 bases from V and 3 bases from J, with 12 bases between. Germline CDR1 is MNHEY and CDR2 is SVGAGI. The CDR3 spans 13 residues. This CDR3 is CASALVRTDTQYF. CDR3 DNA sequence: TGTGCCAGCGCCCTAGTAAGGACAGATACGCAGTATTTT.

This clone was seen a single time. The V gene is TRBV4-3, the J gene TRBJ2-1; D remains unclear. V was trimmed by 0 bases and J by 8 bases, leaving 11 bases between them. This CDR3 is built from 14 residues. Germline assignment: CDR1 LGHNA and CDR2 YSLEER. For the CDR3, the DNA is TGCGCCAGCAGCCAAGATCTAGGCGCCGATGAGCAGTTCTTC. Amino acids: CASSQDLGADEQFF.

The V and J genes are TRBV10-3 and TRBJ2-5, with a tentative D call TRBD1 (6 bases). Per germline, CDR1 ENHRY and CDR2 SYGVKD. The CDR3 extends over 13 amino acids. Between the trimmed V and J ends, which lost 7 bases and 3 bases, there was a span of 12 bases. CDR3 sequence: CAIKPTGKETQYF. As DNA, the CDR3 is TGTGCCATCAAACCGACAGGAAAAGAGACCCAGTACTTC.

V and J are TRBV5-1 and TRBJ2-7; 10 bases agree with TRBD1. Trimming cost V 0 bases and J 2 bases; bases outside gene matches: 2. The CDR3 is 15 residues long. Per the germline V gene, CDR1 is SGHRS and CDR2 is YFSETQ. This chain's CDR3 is CASSLGGTGAYEQYF. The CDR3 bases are TGCGCCAGCAGCTTGGGCGGGACAGGGGCCTACGAGCAGTACTTC.

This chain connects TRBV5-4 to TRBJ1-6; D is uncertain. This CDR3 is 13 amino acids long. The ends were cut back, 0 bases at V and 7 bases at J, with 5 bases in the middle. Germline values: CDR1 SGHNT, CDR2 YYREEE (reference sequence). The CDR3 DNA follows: TGTGCCAGCAGCTTGGTTCGGAATTCACCCCTCCACTTT. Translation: CASSLVRNSPLHF.

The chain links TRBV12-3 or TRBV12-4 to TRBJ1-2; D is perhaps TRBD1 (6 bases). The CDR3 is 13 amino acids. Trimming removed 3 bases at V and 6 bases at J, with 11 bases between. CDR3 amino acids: CASSFSGVDGYTF. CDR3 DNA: TGTGCCAGCAGTTTTTCAGGGGTGGATGGCTACACCTTC.

CDR3 loop: CASRQGGNEQFF. The CDR3 DNA reads TGTGCCAGCAGACAGGGTGGAAATGAGCAGTTCTTC. The chain has TRBV28 and TRBJ2-1; D might be TRBD1 (6 bases). CDR3 length equals 12 residues. Between the trimmed V and J ends, which lost 6 bases and 7 bases, there was a span of 10 bases. From germline, CDR1 is MDHEN and CDR2 SYDVKM.

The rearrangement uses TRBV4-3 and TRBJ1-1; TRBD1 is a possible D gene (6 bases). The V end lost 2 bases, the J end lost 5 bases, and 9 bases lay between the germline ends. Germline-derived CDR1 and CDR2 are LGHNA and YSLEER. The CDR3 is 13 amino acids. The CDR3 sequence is CASSQTGKTEAFF. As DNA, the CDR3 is TGCGCCAGCAGCCAAACAGGGAAAACTGAAGCTTTCTTT.

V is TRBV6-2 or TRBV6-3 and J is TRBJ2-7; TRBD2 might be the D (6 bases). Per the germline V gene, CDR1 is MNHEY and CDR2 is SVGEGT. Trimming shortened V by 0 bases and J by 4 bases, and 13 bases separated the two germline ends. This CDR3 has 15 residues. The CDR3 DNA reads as TGTGCCAGCAGTTACTCTAGGGACTGGGGATACGAGCAGTACTTC. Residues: CASSYSRDWGYEQYF.

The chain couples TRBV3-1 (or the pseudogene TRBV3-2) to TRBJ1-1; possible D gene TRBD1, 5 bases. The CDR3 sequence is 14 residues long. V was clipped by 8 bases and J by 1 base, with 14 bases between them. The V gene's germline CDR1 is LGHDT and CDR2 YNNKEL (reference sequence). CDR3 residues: CASSRDFGNTEAFF. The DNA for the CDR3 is TGTGCCAGCTCTAGGGACTTCGGGAACACTGAAGCTTTCTTT.

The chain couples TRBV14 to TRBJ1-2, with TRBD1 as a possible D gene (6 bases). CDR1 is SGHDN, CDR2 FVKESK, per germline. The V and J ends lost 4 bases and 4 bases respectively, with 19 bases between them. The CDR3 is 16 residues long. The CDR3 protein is CASSLGGQHNPYGYTF. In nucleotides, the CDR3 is TGTGCCAGCAGCCTCGGCGGACAGCACAACCCCTATGGCTACACCTTC.

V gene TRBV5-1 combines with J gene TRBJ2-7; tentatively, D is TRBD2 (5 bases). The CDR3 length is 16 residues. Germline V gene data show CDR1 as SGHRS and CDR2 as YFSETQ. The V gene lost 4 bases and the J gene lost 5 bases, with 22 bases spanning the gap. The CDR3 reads CASSPPEGDLVDEQYF. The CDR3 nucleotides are TGCGCCAGCAGCCCCCCTGAGGGAGACCTCGTGGACGAGCAGTACTTC.

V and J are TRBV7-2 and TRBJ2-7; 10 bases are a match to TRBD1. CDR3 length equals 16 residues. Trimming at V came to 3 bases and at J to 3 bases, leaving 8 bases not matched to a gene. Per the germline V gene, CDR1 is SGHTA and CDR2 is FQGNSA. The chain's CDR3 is CASSLTGTGAHYEQYF. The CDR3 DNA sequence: TGTGCCAGCAGCTTGACCGGGACAGGGGCCCACTACGAGCAGTACTTC.

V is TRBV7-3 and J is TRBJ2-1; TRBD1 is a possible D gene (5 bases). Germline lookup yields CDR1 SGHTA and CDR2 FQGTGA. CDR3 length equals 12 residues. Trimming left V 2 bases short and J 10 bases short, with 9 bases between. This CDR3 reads CASSLQGREQFF. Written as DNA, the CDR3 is TGTGCCAGCAGCTTACAGGGTCGCGAGCAGTTCTTC.

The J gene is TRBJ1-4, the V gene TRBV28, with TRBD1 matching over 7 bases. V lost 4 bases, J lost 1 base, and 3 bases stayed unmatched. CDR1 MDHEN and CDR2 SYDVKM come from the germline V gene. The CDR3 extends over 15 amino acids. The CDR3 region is CASSSYRGTNEKLFF. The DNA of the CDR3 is TGTGCCAGCAGTTCATACAGGGGAACTAATGAAAAACTGTTTTTT. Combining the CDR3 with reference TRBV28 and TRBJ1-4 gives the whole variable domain DVKVTQSSRYLVKRTGEKVFLECVQDMDHENMFWYRQDPGLGLRLIYFSYDVKMKEKGDIPEGYSVSREKKERFSLILESASTNQTSMYLCASSSYRGTNEKLFFGSGTQLSVL.

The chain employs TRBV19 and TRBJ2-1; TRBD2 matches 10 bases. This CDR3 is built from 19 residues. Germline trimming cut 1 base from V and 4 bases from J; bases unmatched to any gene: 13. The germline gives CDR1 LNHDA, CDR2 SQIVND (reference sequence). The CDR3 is CASSIGPPASGSPYNEQFF. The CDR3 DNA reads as TGTGCCAGTAGTATAGGCCCCCCGGCTAGCGGGAGCCCTTACAATGAGCAGTTCTTC. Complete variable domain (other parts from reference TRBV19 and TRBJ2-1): DGGITQSPKYLFRKEGQNVTLSCEQNLNHDAMYWYRQDPGQGLRLIYYSQIVNDFQKGDIAEGYSVSREKKESFPLTVTSAQKNPTAFYLCASSIGPPASGSPYNEQFFGPGTRLTVL.

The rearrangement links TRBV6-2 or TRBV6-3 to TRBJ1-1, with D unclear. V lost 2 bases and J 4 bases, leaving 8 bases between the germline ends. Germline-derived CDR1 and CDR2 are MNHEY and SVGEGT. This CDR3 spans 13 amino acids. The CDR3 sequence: CASSYRAGTEAFF. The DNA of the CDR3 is TGTGCCAGCAGTTACAGGGCGGGCACTGAAGCTTTCTTT.

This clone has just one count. The CDR3 DNA reads as TGTGCCACCAGCAAGAGAGGGGCGATTGGGACAGACACCGGGGAGCTGTTTTTT. It encodes CATSKRGAIGTDTGELFF. V is TRBV15 and J is TRBJ2-2; 7 nucleotides align to TRBD1. The CDR3 runs to 18 residues. Per germline, CDR1 LNHNV and CDR2 YYDKDF (reference sequence). With V trimmed by 4 bases and J by 3 bases, 14 bases remained unmatched. The whole variable domain, remainder taken from reference TRBV15 and TRBJ2-2, is DAMVIQNPRYQVTQFGKPVTLSCSQTLNHNVMYWYQQKSSQAPKLLFHYYDKDFNNEADTPDNFQSRRPNTSFCFLDIRSPGLGDTAMYLCATSKRGAIGTDTGELFFGEGSRLTVL.